One sample yielded the 18 T cell receptor beta chains listed below, sequenced in a study of CD8 T cells in ankylosing spondylitis. Their antigens remain unidentified. From the 5' RACE reads, TCRdb called clonotypes with MiXCR, one entry per CDR3 protein. The sample lists about 340,000 distinct CDR3 sequences, 6.5% to 10% occurring once. Study findings and constraints: Ankylosing spondylitis blood appeared to be characterized by a TCR beta motif of several highly homologous variants.

Specimen: blood, either unsorted or a sorted T cell fraction (not recorded which). These TCRs come from a male donor with ankylosing spondylitis.

This clonotype came up a few times. The V and J genes are TRBV7-6 and TRBJ2-1, with 7 bases aligning to TRBD1. The CDR3 has 14 amino acids. The germline gives CDR1 SGHVS, CDR2 FNYEAQ. Losses at the gene ends were 5 bases for V and 3 bases for J; bases not matched to a gene: 4. CDR3 residues: CASSIRGRYNEQFF. DNA for the CDR3: TGTGCCAGCAGCATTAGGGGGCGCTACAATGAGCAGTTCTTC.

The J gene is TRBJ2-7, the V gene TRBV7-8; TRBD2 aligns across 13 bases. This CDR3 has 19 residues. V shed 4 bases, J shed 6 bases, and the junction held 18 bases outside the gene matches. Germline V CDR1 and CDR2: SGHVS, FQNEAQ. The CDR3 DNA sequence: TGTGCCAGCAGCTCCTTCCCCGGTCGGACTAGCGGGAGTAAAGCCGAGCAGTACTTC. This translates into CASSSFPGRTSGSKAEQYF.

This clonotype was seen at least ten times. The chain joins TRBV10-2 to TRBJ2-3, with 7 bases fitting TRBD2. Germline V lookup: CDR1 WSHSY, CDR2 SAAADI. The CDR3 has 16 residues. Germline trimming cut 6 bases from V and 1 base from J; bases unmatched to any gene: 10. The CDR3 bases are TGCGCCAGCAGCCCCGTGCGCGCGGGAGGCACAGATACGCAGTATTTT. This encodes CASSPVRAGGTDTQYF.

This clonotype was detected a few times. The V and J genes are TRBV7-2 and TRBJ2-7; 7 bases align to TRBD2. V was clipped by 3 bases and J by 0 bases; unmatched bases: 2. This CDR3 is built from 14 residues. Germline values: CDR1 SGHTA, CDR2 FQGNSA. CDR3 region: CASSFGLVSYEQYF. For the CDR3, the DNA is TGTGCCAGCAGCTTCGGACTAGTCTCCTACGAGCAGTACTTC.

This rearrangement joins TRBV18 to TRBJ1-1; unclear D gene. Between the trimmed V and J ends, which lost 3 bases and 5 bases, there was a span of 19 bases. The CDR3 length is 16 residues. Per the germline V gene, CDR1 is KGHSH and CDR2 is LQKENI. The CDR3 reads CASSPAADFSVTEAFF. For the CDR3, the DNA is TGTGCCAGCTCACCGGCGGCGGATTTTTCGGTTACTGAAGCTTTCTTT. The variable domain in full, with the rest retrieved from reference TRBV18 and TRBJ1-1, is NAGVMQNPRHLVRRRGQEARLRCSPMKGHSHVYWYRQLPEEGLKFMVYLQKENIIDESGMPKERFSAEFPKEGPSILRIQQVVRGDSAAYFCASSPAADFSVTEAFFGQGTRLTVV.

The chain combines TRBV7-2 with TRBJ2-7, with D perhaps TRBD2 (6 bases). Trimming removed 1 base at V and 0 bases at J, with 10 bases between. CDR1 and CDR2 from the germline V gene are SGHTA and FQGNSA. This CDR3 has 15 residues. In DNA form, the CDR3 reads TGTGCCAGCAGCTTAGTCGTTAGCGGCTCCTACGAGCAGTACTTC. This translates into CASSLVVSGSYEQYF.

The chain uses TRBV5-1 and TRBJ2-1, with 13 bases that match TRBD2. The CDR3 totals 18 residues. Germline loops: CDR1 SGHRS, CDR2 YFSETQ. The V and J ends lost 2 bases and 9 bases, in that order; junction bases with no gene match: 14. CDR3 amino acids: CASSFGLAGVRLGSEQFF. The DNA for the CDR3 is TGCGCCAGCAGCTTTGGACTAGCGGGAGTGAGGTTGGGCAGTGAGCAGTTCTTC. The variable domain in full, with the rest retrieved from reference TRBV5-1 and TRBJ2-1, is KAGVTQTPRYLIKTRGQQVTLSCSPISGHRSVSWYQQTPGQGLQFLFEYFSETQRNKGNFPGRFSGRQFSNSRSEMNVSTLELGDSALYLCASSFGLAGVRLGSEQFFGPGTRLTVL.

The V gene is TRBV4-3, the J gene TRBJ2-3; D gene uncertain. The CDR3 has 14 residues. Between the trimmed V and J ends, which lost 0 bases and 4 bases, there was a span of 8 bases. Germline assignment: CDR1 LGHNA and CDR2 YSLEER. The CDR3 DNA reads as TGCGCCAGCAGCCAAGATAGCCTAGCAGATACGCAGTATTTT. Amino acids: CASSQDSLADTQYF.

This clonotype was seen a handful of times. The chain links TRBV20-1 to TRBJ1-1, with TRBD1 identical over 7 bases. CDR3 length: 15 amino acids. Germline V gene lookup returns CDR1 DFQATT and CDR2 SNEGSKA (reference sequence). V lost 5 bases to trimming and J lost 0 bases; unmatched junction nucleotides: 9. CDR3 sequence: CSADTGATLNTEAFF. The CDR3 bases are TGCAGTGCTGATACAGGGGCCACTTTGAACACTGAAGCTTTCTTT.

This rearrangement joins TRBV14 to TRBJ2-3, with D perhaps matching TRBD1 (6 bases). The CDR3 runs 14 residues. Germline CDR1 is SGHDN and CDR2 is FVKESK. The germline V and J ends were trimmed by 4 bases and 9 bases, with 17 bases remaining between them. DNA for the CDR3: TGTGCCAGCAGCCGAGAAACAGGGTACGACACGCAGTATTTT. Translation gives CASSRETGYDTQYF.

The rearrangement uses TRBV5-1 and TRBJ2-3; D gene uncertain. This CDR3 comprises 15 residues. The V end was cut by 4 bases, the J end by 0 bases, with 12 bases between. In germline, CDR1 is SGHRS, CDR2 YFSETQ. CDR3 in amino acids: CASSKEAISTDTQYF. The CDR3 DNA reads as TGCGCCAGCAGCAAGGAAGCGATTAGCACAGATACGCAGTATTTT.

This chain connects TRBV5-1 to TRBJ2-7; D is ambiguous. The CDR3 consists of 15 residues. V lost 5 bases and J 0 bases, leaving 15 bases between the germline ends. Germline V gene data show CDR1 as SGHRS and CDR2 as YFSETQ. CDR3 sequence (DNA): TGCGCCAGCAGTTGGGGTGTCGGTCGCTCCTACGAGCAGTACTTC. Protein sequence: CASSWGVGRSYEQYF. The whole variable domain, remainder taken from reference TRBV5-1 and TRBJ2-7, is KAGVTQTPRYLIKTRGQQVTLSCSPISGHRSVSWYQQTPGQGLQFLFEYFSETQRNKGNFPGRFSGRQFSNSRSEMNVSTLELGDSALYLCASSWGVGRSYEQYFGPGTRLTVT.

This clonotype has only a few counts. The chain employs TRBV12-3 or TRBV12-4 and TRBJ1-4; D remains unclear. The CDR3 spans 14 residues. The germline V and J ends were trimmed by 6 bases and 10 bases, with 18 bases remaining between them. CDR3 nucleotides: TGTGCCAGCAGCCCGACATTATTATTGGGAAAACTGTTTTTT. Translated, it gives CASSPTLLLGKLFF.

This chain links TRBV7-2 with TRBJ2-7; 9 nucleotides line up with TRBD2. The CDR3 covers 15 residues. V gave up 5 bases and J gave up 3 bases; unmatched junction bases: 8. Germline CDR1 is SGHTA and CDR2 is FQGNSA. CDR3 amino acids: CASSPMLAGNYEQYF. DNA of the CDR3: TGTGCCAGCAGCCCCATGCTAGCGGGGAACTACGAGCAGTACTTC. The full variable domain, rest sourced from reference TRBV7-2 and TRBJ2-7, is GAGVSQSPSNKVTEKGKDVELRCDPISGHTALYWYRQSLGQGLEFLIYFQGNSAPDKSGLPSDRFSAERTGGSVSTLTIQRTQQEDSAVYLCASSPMLAGNYEQYFGPGTRLTVT.

In its sample, this clonotype was seen many times. This chain links TRBV29-1 with TRBJ2-7, with 9 bases fitting TRBD1. This CDR3 region has 14 residues. Germline CDR1 reads SQVTM; CDR2 reads ANQGSEA. The V gene end was trimmed by 4 bases and the J gene end by 6 bases; junction bases not matched to a gene: 10. The CDR3 DNA sequence: TGCAGCGTTGGAAGGGACAGGGATTGGGGCGAGCAGTACTTC. Its protein is CSVGRDRDWGEQYF.

The chain joins TRBV11-2 to TRBJ2-2; D is uncertain. V lost 0 bases and J lost 0, with 8 bases in between. CDR1 and CDR2 (germline): SGHAT, FQNNGV. The CDR3 runs 16 residues. The CDR3 DNA reads as TGTGCCAGCAGCTTAGAAACCGGGTCGAACACCGGGGAGCTGTTTTTT. Translation gives CASSLETGSNTGELFF.

The gene calls are TRBV5-1 and TRBJ2-7, with 12 bases matching TRBD1. V lost 0 bases, J lost 6 bases, and 7 bases stayed unmatched. This CDR3 spans 16 amino acids. Germline V gene data show CDR1 as SGHRS and CDR2 as YFSETQ. The CDR3 loop reads CASSLGWGQGASEQYF. The DNA of the CDR3 is TGCGCCAGCAGCTTGGGTTGGGGACAGGGGGCGAGCGAGCAGTACTTC.

This rearrangement joins TRBV5-6 to TRBJ2-3; either TRBD1 or TRBD2 may fit D (6 bases each). The V and J ends lost 0 bases and 4 bases respectively, with 15 bases between them. Germline CDR1 and CDR2: SGHDT and YYEEEE. This CDR3 is 16 amino acids long. CDR3 sequence: CASSLAGRGQPDTQYF. DNA for the CDR3: TGTGCCAGCAGCTTGGCCGGCCGGGGGCAGCCAGATACGCAGTATTTT. Full variable domain (outside the CDR3, taken from reference TRBV5-6 and TRBJ2-3): DAGVTQSPTHLIKTRGQQVTLRCSPKSGHDTVSWYQQALGQGPQFIFQYYEEEERQRGNFPDRFSGHQFPNYSSELNVNALLLGDSALYLCASSLAGRGQPDTQYFGPGTRLTVL.